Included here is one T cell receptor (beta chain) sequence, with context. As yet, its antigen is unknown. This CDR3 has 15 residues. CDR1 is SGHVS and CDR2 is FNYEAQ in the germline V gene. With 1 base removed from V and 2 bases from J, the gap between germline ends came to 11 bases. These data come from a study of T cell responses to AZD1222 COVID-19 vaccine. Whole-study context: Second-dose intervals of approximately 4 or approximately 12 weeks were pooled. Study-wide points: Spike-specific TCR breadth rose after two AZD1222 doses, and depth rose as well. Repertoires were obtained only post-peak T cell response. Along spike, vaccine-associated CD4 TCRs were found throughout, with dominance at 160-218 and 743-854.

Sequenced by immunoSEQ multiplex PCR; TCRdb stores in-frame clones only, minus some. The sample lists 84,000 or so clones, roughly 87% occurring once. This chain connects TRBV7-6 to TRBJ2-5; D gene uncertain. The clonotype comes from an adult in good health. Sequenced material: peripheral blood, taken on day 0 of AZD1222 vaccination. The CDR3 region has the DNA TGTGCCAGCAGCTTAGGCGGATTACGACAAGAGACCCAGTACTTC. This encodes CASSLGGLRQETQYF. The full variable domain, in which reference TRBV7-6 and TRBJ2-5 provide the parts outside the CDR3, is GAGVSQSPRYKVTKRGQDVALRCDPISGHVSLYWYRQALGQGPEFLTYFNYEAQQDKSGLPNDRFSAERPEGSISTLTIQRTEQRDSAMYRCASSLGGLRQETQYFGPGTRLLVL.